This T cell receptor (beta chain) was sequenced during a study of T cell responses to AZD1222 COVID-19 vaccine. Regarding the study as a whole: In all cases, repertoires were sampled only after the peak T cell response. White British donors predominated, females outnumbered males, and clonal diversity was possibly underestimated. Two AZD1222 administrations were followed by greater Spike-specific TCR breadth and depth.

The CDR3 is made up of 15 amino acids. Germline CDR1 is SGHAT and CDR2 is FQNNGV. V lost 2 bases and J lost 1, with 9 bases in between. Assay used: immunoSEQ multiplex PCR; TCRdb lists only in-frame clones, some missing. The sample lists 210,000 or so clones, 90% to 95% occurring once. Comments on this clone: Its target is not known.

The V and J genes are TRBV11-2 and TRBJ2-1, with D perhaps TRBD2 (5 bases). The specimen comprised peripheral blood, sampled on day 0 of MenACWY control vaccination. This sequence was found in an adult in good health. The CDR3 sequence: CASSLLATSYNEQFF. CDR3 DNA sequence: TGTGCCAGCAGCTTACTAGCAACATCCTACAATGAGCAGTTCTTC.